This T cell receptor beta chain was observed in a study of blood T cell repertoires in COVID-19. At the level of the study: PBMCs, B-cell-depleted T cells, or T cells were the source of the cDNA or gDNA that made up the material.

As originally analysed: Reference gene primer amplification gave nucleated cell count estimates. Measured with immunoSEQ multiplex PCR; TCRdb has only the in-frame clones, and not every one. D and trimming were read from the DNA, whereas the V and J calls and clone size are those reported in that table. Among 300,000 to 400,000 clones listed, more than 70% were seen once. Germline V lookup: CDR1 SGHTA, CDR2 FQGNSA. This CDR3 region has 18 residues. The junction had 9 bases not matched to a gene; V was cut back by 2 bases and J by 0 bases. Seattle researchers signed up patients amid active infection and tracked them longitudinally.

This chain links TRBV7-2 with TRBJ2-1; TRBD2 aligns across 8 bases. Sequenced: peripheral blood. This receptor was identified in a woman aged 30 to 39 with COVID-19, enrolled during active disease. Here the CDR3 DNA reads TGTGCCAGCAGCTTATCAGGAGCGGGGGTTATCTCCTACAATGAGCAGTTCTTC. This translates into CASSLSGAGVISYNEQFF.